Below are 22 T cell receptor beta chains sequenced from a single sample in a study of cytotoxic CD8 clonotypes in ibrutinib-treated CLL (dated by TCRdb to the early 2020s). The time point label, read with the paper, signifies: approximately 2 years on ibrutinib. The library came from the immunoSEQ multiplex PCR assay. The source is immuneACCESS, and TCRdb retained only in-frame sequences with V and J called. Part of the clones is not carried over; for the studies checked, unresolved V genes explain less than half of this, and the remainder is unexplained. The table for this sample lists some 130,000 clones; over 75% of them were counted only once. About 1.9% of the sample rests with the top ten. Sequencing was performed on PBMCs, taken after 24 months of ibrutinib treatment. The receptors were gathered from a human donor with chronic lymphocytic leukemia.

In nucleotides, the CDR3 is TGTGCCAGCACCCCTCCCACGGTAGTCGAGACCCAGTACTTC. Translating gives CASTPPTVVETQYF. This chain joins TRBV28 and TRBJ2-5, with D unclear. Germline CDR1 and CDR2: MDHEN and SYDVKM. The length of the CDR3 is 14 residues. V was trimmed by 7 bases and J by 5 bases, leaving 17 bases between them. The complete variable domain, with remaining parts taken from reference TRBV28 and TRBJ2-5, reads DVKVTQSSRYLVKRTGEKVFLECVQDMDHENMFWYRQDPGLGLRLIYFSYDVKMKEKGDIPEGYSVSREKKERFSLILESASTNQTSMYLCASTPPTVVETQYFGPGTRLLVL.

The V call is TRBV7-9, the J call TRBJ2-7; D gene ambiguous. V was cut by 4 bases and J by 7 bases, with 11 bases left in between. CDR1 is SEHNR and CDR2 is FQNEAQ in the germline V gene (reference sequence). This CDR3 spans 12 amino acids. The CDR3, as DNA: TGTGCCAGCAGCTCCCGCCTCGGTGAGCAGTACTTC. Translated: CASSSRLGEQYF.

The chain couples TRBV27 to TRBJ1-3; TRBD1 matches 8 bases. Germline CDR1 is MNHEY and CDR2 is SMNVEV (reference sequence). The CDR3 is 16 amino acids. V was clipped by 5 bases and J by 4 bases; unmatched bases: 10. For the CDR3, the DNA is TGTGCCAGCAGTCTAGGTGCAGGGACAGGCGGAAACACCATATATTTT. As protein: CASSLGAGTGGNTIYF.

The chain uses TRBV9 and TRBJ1-4, with D unclear. The CDR3 consists of 17 residues. CDR1 is SGDLS and CDR2 is YYNGEE in the germline V gene. V lost 0 bases, J lost 2 bases, and 14 bases lay in between. CDR3 region: CASSVVRKHSTNEKLFF. For the CDR3, the DNA is TGTGCCAGCAGCGTAGTAAGAAAACACAGTACTAATGAAAAACTGTTTTTT.

The chain carries TRBV4-2 and TRBJ2-1; a possible D gene is TRBD2 (5 bases). The germline V gene encodes CDR1 LGHNA and CDR2 YNFKEQ. CDR3 length: 16 amino acids. V was trimmed by 0 bases and J by 4 bases, leaving 13 bases between them. CDR3 nucleotides: TGTGCCAGCAGCCAAGAAGAGCGGTCCCCTTACAATGAGCAGTTCTTC. This gives the protein CASSQEERSPYNEQFF.

This chain joins TRBV28 and TRBJ2-1, with 9 bases that match TRBD2. Germline lookup yields CDR1 MDHEN and CDR2 SYDVKM. V lost 8 bases to trimming and J lost 7 bases; unmatched junction nucleotides: 9. This CDR3 spans 14 amino acids. CDR3 in DNA: TGTGCCAGCGTCGGCGGGGGGGCGGAAAATGAGCAGTTCTTC. Translating gives CASVGGGAENEQFF.

This chain joins TRBV9 and TRBJ2-5; no clear D. The CDR3 contains 14 residues. The V end was cut by 0 bases, the J end by 2 bases, with 8 bases between. CDR1 and CDR2 from the germline V gene are SGDLS and YYNGEE. CDR3 residues: CASSVESFQETQYF. CDR3 sequence (DNA): TGTGCCAGCAGCGTAGAGTCGTTTCAAGAGACCCAGTACTTC.

V is TRBV7-6 and J is TRBJ1-3, with 7 bases matching TRBD1. The V gene's germline CDR1 is SGHVS and CDR2 FNYEAQ. Unmatched junction bases numbered 5, after V lost 5 bases and J lost 4 bases. The CDR3 contains 14 residues. The CDR3 sequence: CASSHGQAGNTIYF. CDR3 DNA sequence: TGTGCCAGCAGCCACGGACAGGCCGGAAACACCATATATTTT. The full variable domain, completed using reference TRBV7-6 and TRBJ1-3, is GAGVSQSPRYKVTKRGQDVALRCDPISGHVSLYWYRQALGQGPEFLTYFNYEAQQDKSGLPNDRFSAERPEGSISTLTIQRTEQRDSAMYRCASSHGQAGNTIYFGEGSWLTVV.

V and J are TRBV28 and TRBJ1-5; a weak D match, TRBD1 (5 bases). The CDR3 runs to 14 residues. Looked up from germline, CDR1 is MDHEN and CDR2 is SYDVKM. Trimming removed 2 bases at V and 6 bases at J, with 11 bases between. CDR3 DNA: TGTGCCAGCAGTTTAGGAGGAGGGGTTCAGCCCCAGCATTTT. Translating it yields CASSLGGGVQPQHF.

This clone was seen more than once but under ten times. The chain carries TRBV7-2 and TRBJ2-2; 7 positions agree with TRBD2. The CDR3 consists of 11 residues. V dropped 8 bases and J dropped 6; count of bases not matched to a gene: 0. From germline, CDR1 is SGHTA and CDR2 FQGNSA. The chain's CDR3 is CASGRAGELFF. CDR3 coding DNA: TGTGCCAGCGGGAGGGCCGGGGAGCTGTTTTTT.

This clone was seen a handful of times. The chain combines TRBV28 with TRBJ1-5; D may be TRBD1 (5 bases). CDR3 length: 15 amino acids. Deletions cut 6 bases from V and 6 bases from J, with 18 bases between. Germline V gene data show CDR1 as MDHEN and CDR2 as SYDVKM. CDR3 protein: CASRGGTSESQPQHF. The CDR3 bases are TGTGCCAGCAGGGGGGGGACTTCAGAGAGTCAGCCCCAGCATTTT.

This chain links TRBV5-4 with TRBJ2-1, with 11 bases fitting TRBD2. V shed 4 bases and J 5 bases; nucleotides not matched to a gene: 8. The CDR3 consists of 16 residues. Germline CDR1 SGHNT, CDR2 YYREEE (reference sequence). CDR3 nucleotide sequence: TGTGCCAGCAGCACGGATAGCGGGAGGGCTAACAATGAGCAGTTCTTC. This encodes CASSTDSGRANNEQFF.

The V and J genes are TRBV19 and TRBJ2-6; D is possibly TRBD2 (5 bases). Per the germline V gene, CDR1 is LNHDA and CDR2 is SQIVND (reference sequence). V gave up 2 bases and J gave up 0 bases, with 8 bases separating them. CDR3 length: 16 amino acids. The CDR3 loop is CASSIRSVSGANVLTF. The DNA for the CDR3 is TGTGCCAGTAGTATACGTAGCGTCTCTGGGGCCAACGTCCTGACTTTC.

V and J are TRBV7-8 and TRBJ1-1; D is possibly TRBD1 (6 bases). Germline CDR1 reads SGHVS; CDR2 reads FQNEAQ. This CDR3 has 14 amino acids. V was cut by 1 base and J by 6 bases, with 12 bases left in between. The CDR3 loop reads CASSLGVRGAEAFF. The CDR3 DNA reads as TGTGCCAGCAGCTTAGGTGTCAGGGGCGCTGAAGCTTTCTTT.

The chain combines TRBV28 with TRBJ2-3, with D unclear. V dropped 6 bases and J dropped 3 bases, with 4 bases sitting between them. This CDR3 is built from 11 residues. CDR1 and CDR2 from the germline V gene are MDHEN and SYDVKM. The chain's CDR3 is CASRETDTQYF. CDR3 nucleotide sequence: TGTGCCAGCAGAGAGACAGATACGCAGTATTTT.

The V gene is TRBV20-1, the J gene TRBJ2-3; tentatively, D is TRBD2 (6 bases). Trimming cost V 6 bases and J 11 bases, with 15 bases left between them. The CDR3 sequence is 11 residues long. Germline V gives CDR1 DFQATT, CDR2 SNEGSKA (reference sequence). The CDR3 protein is CSALSGTRQYF. The CDR3 DNA reads as TGCAGTGCCCTTTCCGGGACTCGGCAGTATTTT.

The genes are TRBV7-9 and TRBJ1-1; D might be TRBD1 (5 bases). The CDR3 runs to 14 residues. CDR1 is SEHNR, CDR2 FQNEAQ, per germline (reference sequence). The germline V and J ends were trimmed by 6 bases and 0 bases, with 11 bases remaining between them. This CDR3 is CASRDRQLNTEAFF. The CDR3 coding sequence is TGTGCCAGCAGAGACAGACAATTGAACACTGAAGCTTTCTTT.

J is TRBJ2-4 and V is TRBV6-1, with D perhaps assigned TRBD1 or TRBD2 (7 bases each). The germline CDR1 and CDR2 sequences are MNHNS and SASEGT. The CDR3 has 14 residues. V was pared by 1 base and J by 8 bases, with 12 bases between. CDR3: CASSEGQGGDIQYF. Here the CDR3 DNA reads TGTGCCAGCAGTGAAGGCCAGGGGGGGGACATTCAGTACTTC.

V and J are TRBV4-3 and TRBJ1-4; D is uncertain. With 1 base removed from V and 6 bases from J, the gap between germline ends came to 15 bases. CDR3 size: 16 residues. The germline V gene encodes CDR1 LGHNA and CDR2 YSLEER. The CDR3, as DNA: TGCGCCAGCAGCCAAGGGGTCCGGGGATTAGATGAAAAACTGTTTTTT. This codes for CASSQGVRGLDEKLFF.

This clone was counted ten times or more. This chain uses TRBV19 with TRBJ2-4; tentatively, D is TRBD2 (6 bases). From germline, CDR1 is LNHDA and CDR2 SQIVND (reference sequence). Trimming removed 3 bases at V and 8 bases at J, with 11 bases between. This CDR3 comprises 13 residues. This CDR3 reads CASSIRERDIQYF. CDR3 in DNA: TGTGCCAGTAGTATCAGGGAGCGGGACATTCAGTACTTC.

This rearrangement joins TRBV29-1 to TRBJ1-1; D remains ambiguous. Per the germline V gene, CDR1 is SQVTM and CDR2 is ANQGSEA. Trimming took 5 bases from V and 6 from J, leaving 19 bases between them. This CDR3 comprises 14 residues. The CDR3 nucleotides are TGCAGCGTTAATGTCGTAGACATTAGTCCTGAAGCTTTCTTT. Translating gives CSVNVVDISPEAFF.

This chain joins TRBV18 and TRBJ2-5; unclear D gene. Germline V gives CDR1 KGHSH, CDR2 LQKENI. Trimming removed 5 bases at V and 2 bases at J, with 15 bases between. This CDR3 has 15 residues. The CDR3 region is CASSTGQVQQETQYF. CDR3 DNA: TGTGCCAGCTCAACGGGCCAGGTCCAGCAAGAGACCCAGTACTTC.